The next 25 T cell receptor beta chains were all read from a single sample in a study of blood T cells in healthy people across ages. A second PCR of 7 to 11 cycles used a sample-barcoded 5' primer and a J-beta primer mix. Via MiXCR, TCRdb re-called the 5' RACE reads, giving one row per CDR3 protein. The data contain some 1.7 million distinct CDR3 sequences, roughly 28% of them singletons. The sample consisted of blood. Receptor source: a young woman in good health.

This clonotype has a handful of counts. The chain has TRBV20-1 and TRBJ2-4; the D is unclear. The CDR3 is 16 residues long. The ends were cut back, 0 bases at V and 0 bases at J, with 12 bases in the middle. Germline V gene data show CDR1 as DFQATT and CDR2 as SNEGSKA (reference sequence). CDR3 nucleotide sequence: TGCAGTGCTAGAGATCAACGGAATCTAGCCAAAAACATTCAGTACTTC. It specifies CSARDQRNLAKNIQYF.

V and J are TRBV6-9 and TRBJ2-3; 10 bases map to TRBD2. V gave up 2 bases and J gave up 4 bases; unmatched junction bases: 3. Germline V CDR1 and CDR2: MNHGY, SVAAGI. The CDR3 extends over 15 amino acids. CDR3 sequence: CASSYPSGSPDTQYF. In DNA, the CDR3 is TGTGCCAGCAGTTATCCTAGCGGGAGCCCAGATACGCAGTATTTT.

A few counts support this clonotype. CDR3 sequence: CASSSETGQFLYEQYF. In nucleotides, the CDR3 is TGTGCCAGCAGCTCAGAGACCGGACAATTCCTCTACGAGCAGTACTTC. The chain carries TRBV7-9 and TRBJ2-7; D possibly corresponds to TRBD1 (5 bases). Germline CDR1 reads SEHNR; CDR2 reads FQNEAQ (reference sequence). The CDR3 totals 16 residues. The ends were cut back, 4 bases at V and 3 bases at J, with 19 bases in the middle.

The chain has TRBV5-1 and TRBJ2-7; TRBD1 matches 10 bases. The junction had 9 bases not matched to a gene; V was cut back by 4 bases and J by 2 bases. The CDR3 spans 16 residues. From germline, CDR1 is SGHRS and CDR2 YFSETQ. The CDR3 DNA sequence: TGCGCCAGCAGCCAAGGACGGACAGGGGGTCCCTACGAGCAGTACTTC. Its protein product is CASSQGRTGGPYEQYF.

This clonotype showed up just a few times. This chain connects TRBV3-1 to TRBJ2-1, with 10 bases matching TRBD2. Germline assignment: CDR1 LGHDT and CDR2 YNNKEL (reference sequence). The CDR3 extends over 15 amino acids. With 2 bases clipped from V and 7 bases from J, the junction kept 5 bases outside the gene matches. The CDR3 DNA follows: TGTGCCAGCAGCCAACAAGCGGGGGGGCCAAATGAGCAGTTCTTC. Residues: CASSQQAGGPNEQFF.

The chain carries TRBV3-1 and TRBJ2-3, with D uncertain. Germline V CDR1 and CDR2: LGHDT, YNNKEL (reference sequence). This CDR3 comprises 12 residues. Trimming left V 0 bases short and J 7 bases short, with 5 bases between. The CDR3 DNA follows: TGTGCCAGCAGCCAAGAGCAAAATACGCAGTATTTT. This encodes CASSQEQNTQYF.

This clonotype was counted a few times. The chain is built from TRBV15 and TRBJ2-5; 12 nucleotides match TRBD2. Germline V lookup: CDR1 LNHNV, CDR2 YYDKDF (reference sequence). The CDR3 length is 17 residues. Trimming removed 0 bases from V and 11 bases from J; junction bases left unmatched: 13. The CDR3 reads CATSRDQGLAGNREQYF. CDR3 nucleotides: TGTGCCACCAGCAGAGATCAAGGACTAGCGGGAAATAGAGAGCAGTACTTC.

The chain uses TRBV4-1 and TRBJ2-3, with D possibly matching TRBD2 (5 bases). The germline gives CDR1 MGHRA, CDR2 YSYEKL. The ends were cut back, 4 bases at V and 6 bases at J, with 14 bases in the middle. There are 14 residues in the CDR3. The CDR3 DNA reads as TGCGCCAGCAGCCTTGACACGGGATGGGATACGCAGTATTTT. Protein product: CASSLDTGWDTQYF.

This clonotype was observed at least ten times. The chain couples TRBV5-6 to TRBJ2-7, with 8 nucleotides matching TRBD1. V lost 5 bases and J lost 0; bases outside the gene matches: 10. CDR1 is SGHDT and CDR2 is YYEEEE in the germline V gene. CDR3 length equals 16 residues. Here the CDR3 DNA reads TGTGCCAGCAGGTTGACAGGGGTTCACCTCTCCTACGAGCAGTACTTC. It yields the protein CASRLTGVHLSYEQYF.

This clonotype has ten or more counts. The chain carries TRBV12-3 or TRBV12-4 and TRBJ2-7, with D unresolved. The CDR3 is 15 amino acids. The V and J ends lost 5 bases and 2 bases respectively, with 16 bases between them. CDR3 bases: TGTGCCAGCAGTCCGACACCGGACGCCCCCTACGAGCAGTACTTC. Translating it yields CASSPTPDAPYEQYF.

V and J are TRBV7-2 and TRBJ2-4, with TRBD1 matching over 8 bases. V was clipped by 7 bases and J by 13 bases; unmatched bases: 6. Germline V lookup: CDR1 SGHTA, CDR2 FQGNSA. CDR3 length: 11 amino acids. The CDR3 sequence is CASNSNRGQYF. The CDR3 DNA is TGTGCCAGCAACTCTAACAGGGGGCAGTACTTC.

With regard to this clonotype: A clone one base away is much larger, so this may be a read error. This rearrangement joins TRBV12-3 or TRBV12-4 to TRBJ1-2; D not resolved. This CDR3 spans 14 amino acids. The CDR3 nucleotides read TGTGCCAGCAGTTTAGGAGGACGGACCTATGACTACACCTTC. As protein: CASSLGGRTYDYTF.

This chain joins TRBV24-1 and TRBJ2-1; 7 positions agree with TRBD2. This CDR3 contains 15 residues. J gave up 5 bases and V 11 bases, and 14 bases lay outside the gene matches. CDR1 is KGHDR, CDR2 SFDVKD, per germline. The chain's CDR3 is CARRRPGGCNNEQFF. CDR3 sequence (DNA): TGTGCCAGACGTCGTCCGGGGGGATGTAACAATGAGCAGTTCTTC.

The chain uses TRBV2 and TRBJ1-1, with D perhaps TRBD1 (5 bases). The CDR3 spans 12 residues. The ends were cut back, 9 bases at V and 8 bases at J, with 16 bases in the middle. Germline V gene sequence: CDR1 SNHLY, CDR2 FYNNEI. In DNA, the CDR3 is TGTGCCAGAGAGAAGGTGTCAGGGGAAGCTTTCTTT. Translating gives CAREKVSGEAFF.

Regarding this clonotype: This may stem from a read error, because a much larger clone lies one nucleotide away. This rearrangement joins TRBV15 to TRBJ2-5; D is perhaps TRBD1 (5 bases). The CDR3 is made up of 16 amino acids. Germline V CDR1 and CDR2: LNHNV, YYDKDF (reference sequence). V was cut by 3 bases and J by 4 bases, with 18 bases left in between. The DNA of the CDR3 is TGTGCCACCAGCAGGCAGTTGGCAGGGTTGCGAGAGACCCAGTACTTC. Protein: CATSRQLAGLRETQYF. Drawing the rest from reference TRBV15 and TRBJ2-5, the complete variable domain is DAMVIQNPRYQVTQFGKPVTLSCSQTLNHNVMYWYQQKSSQAPKLLFHYYDKDFNNEADTPDNFQSRRPNTSFCFLDIRSPGLGDTAMYLCATSRQLAGLRETQYFGPGTRLLVL.

The CDR3 loop is CASSFNTGTGVEQYF. The CDR3 region has the DNA TGTGCCAGCAGCTTCAACACCGGGACAGGGGTCGAGCAGTACTTC. The chain couples TRBV11-1 to TRBJ2-5; TRBD1 agrees at 10 bases. The end of the DNA fits TRBJ2-7 better, so the J call may be wrong. This CDR3 spans 15 amino acids. Germline CDR1 reads SGHAT; CDR2 reads FQDESV (reference sequence).

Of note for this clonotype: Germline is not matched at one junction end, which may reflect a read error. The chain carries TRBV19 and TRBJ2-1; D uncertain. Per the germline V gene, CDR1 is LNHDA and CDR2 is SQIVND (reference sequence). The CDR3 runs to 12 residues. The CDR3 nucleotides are TGTGCCGGTAGTATTGGAGTAAATGAGCAGTTCTTC. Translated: CAGSIGVNEQFF.

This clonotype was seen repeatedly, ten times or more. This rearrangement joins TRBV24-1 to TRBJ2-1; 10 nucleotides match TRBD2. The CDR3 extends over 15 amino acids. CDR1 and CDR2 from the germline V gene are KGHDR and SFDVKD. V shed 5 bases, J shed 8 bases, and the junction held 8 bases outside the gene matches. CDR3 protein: CATSGGTSAQDEQFF. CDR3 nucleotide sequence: TGTGCCACCAGTGGCGGGACTAGCGCCCAGGATGAGCAGTTCTTC.

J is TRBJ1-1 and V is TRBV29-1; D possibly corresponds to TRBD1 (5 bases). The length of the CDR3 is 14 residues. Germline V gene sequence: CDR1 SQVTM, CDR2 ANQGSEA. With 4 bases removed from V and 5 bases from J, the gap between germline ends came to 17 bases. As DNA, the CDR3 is TGCAGCGTTGTGGACTCAGGGAGAGGGACTGAAGCTTTCTTT. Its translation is CSVVDSGRGTEAFF.

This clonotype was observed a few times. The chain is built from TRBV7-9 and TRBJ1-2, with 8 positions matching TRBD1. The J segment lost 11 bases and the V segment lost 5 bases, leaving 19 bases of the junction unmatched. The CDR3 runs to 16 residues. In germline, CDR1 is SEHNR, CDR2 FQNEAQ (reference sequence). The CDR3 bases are TGTGCCAGCAGCCCCCGACAAGAGGCAGGGGGCGCCGCGTACACCTTC. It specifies CASSPRQEAGGAAYTF.

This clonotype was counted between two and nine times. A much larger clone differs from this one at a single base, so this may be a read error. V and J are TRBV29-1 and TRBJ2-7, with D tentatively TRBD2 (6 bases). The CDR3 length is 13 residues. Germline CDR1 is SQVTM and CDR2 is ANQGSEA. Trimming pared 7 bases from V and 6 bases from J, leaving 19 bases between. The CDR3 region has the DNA TGCAGCGCTTCCGGGACGGAGGGTCCCGAGCAGTACTTC. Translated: CSASGTEGPEQYF.

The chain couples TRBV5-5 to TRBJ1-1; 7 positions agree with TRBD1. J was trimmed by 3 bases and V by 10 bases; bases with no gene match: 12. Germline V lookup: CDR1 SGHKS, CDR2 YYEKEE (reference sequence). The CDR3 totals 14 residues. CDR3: CAGNQTGSHTEAFF. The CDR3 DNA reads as TGTGCCGGCAACCAGACAGGGAGCCACACTGAAGCTTTCTTT.

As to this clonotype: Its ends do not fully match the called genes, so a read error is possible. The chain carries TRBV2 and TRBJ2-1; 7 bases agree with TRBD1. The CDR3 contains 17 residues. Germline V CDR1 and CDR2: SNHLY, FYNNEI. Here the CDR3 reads CASRGLVGDSSCNEQFF. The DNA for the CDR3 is TGTGCCAGCAGGGGGCTAGTGGGGGACAGCTCCTGCAATGAGCAGTTCTTC. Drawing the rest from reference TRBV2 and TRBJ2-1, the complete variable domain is EPEVTQTPSHQVTQMGQEVILRCVPISNHLYFYWYRQILGQKVEFLVSFYNNEISEKSEIFDDQFSVERPDGSNFTLKIRSTKLEDSAMYFCASRGLVGDSSCNEQFFGPGTRLTVL.

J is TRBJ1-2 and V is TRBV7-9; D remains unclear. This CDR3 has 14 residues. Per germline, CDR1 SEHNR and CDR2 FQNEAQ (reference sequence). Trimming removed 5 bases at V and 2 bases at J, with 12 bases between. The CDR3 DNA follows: TGTGCCAGCAGCGCCGCCTCTTGGAACTATGGCTACACCTTC. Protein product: CASSAASWNYGYTF.

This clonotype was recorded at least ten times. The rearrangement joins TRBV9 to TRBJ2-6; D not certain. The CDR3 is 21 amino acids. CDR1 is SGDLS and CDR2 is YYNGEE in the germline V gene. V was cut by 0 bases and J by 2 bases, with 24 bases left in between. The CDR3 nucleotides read TGTGCCAGCAGCGTAGAAGCCCCCTCCGTAGTGTCATCGCCTGGGGCCAACGTCCTGACTTTC. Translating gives CASSVEAPSVVSSPGANVLTF. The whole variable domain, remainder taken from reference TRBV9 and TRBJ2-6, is DSGVTQTPKHLITATGQRVTLRCSPRSGDLSVYWYQQSLDQGLQFLIQYYNGEERAKGNILERFSAQQFPDLHSELNLSSLELGDSALYFCASSVEAPSVVSSPGANVLTFGAGSRLTVL.